Given below is one T cell receptor (beta chain) in context. The assay was immunoSEQ multiplex PCR, and TCRdb's table has in-frame clones only and misses some. The profile shows roughly 330,000 clones, 87% of them singletons. This sample was included in a study of blood T cell repertoires in COVID-19. Looking at the study overall: From the United States, Italy and Spain came samples of acute and convalescent COVID-19.

The material sequenced was PBMCs or T cells enriched from blood (not recorded which). The receptor comes from a woman aged 30 to 39 who had recovered from COVID-19.

The CDR3 DNA reads as TGTGCCAGCAGCTCGACTAGCGGGGGAGGCGGGGAGCTGTTTTTT. It encodes CASSSTSGGGGELFF. The chain carries TRBV7-9 and TRBJ2-2; 12 nucleotides match TRBD2. The CDR3 is 15 residues long. Unmatched junction bases numbered 4, after V lost 4 bases and J lost 7 bases. Per germline, CDR1 SEHNR and CDR2 FQNEAQ (reference sequence).